Presented here are 5 T cell receptor beta chains from one specimen sequenced in a study of multiple sclerosis patients with progressive multifocal leukoencephalopathy. Regarding time point: around 13 months of natalizumab therapy. The table came from immunoSEQ multiplex PCR; TCRdb's copy has only in-frame clones and leaves some out. Counted here are under 30,000 clones, 90% occurring once; the ten biggest clones make up approximately 1.3%. The sample in question was PBMCs, obtained from a patient treated with natalizumab. These receptors came from a human donor with multiple sclerosis.

This clone has only one observation. The chain has TRBV11-2 and TRBJ2-5; TRBD2 is a possible D gene (6 bases). CDR1 and CDR2 from the germline V gene are SGHAT and FQNNGV. This CDR3 comprises 16 residues. Trimming stripped 5 bases from V and 4 bases from J, with 20 bases between. The CDR3 coding sequence is TGTGCCAGCAGCCTACCGGGACTCCAGGTGGGAGAGACCCAGTACTTC. It specifies CASSLPGLQVGETQYF.

The chain has TRBV11-2 and TRBJ2-3, with 9 bases identical to TRBD2. Germline lookup yields CDR1 SGHAT and CDR2 FQNNGV. V was clipped by 3 bases and J by 0 bases; unmatched bases: 13. CDR3 length: 19 residues. The CDR3 loop reads CASSFEGRGGGPSTDTQYF. CDR3 bases: TGTGCCAGCAGCTTTGAGGGGCGGGGGGGCGGCCCCAGCACAGATACGCAGTATTTT.

This chain links TRBV6-5 with TRBJ2-5, with TRBD2 matching 10 bases. Looked up from germline, CDR1 is MNHEY and CDR2 is SVGAGI. The CDR3 totals 14 residues. J lost 7 bases, V lost 8 bases, and 10 bases had no gene match. The CDR3 nucleotides are TGTGCCAGCGGTAGCGGGGGGCCCAAAGGGACCCAGTACTTC. This sequence encodes CASGSGGPKGTQYF.

J is TRBJ1-2 and V is TRBV2; 8 positions agree with TRBD1. V shed 7 bases and J 8 bases; nucleotides not matched to a gene: 15. The CDR3 consists of 15 residues. Germline values: CDR1 SNHLY, CDR2 FYNNEI. In DNA form, the CDR3 reads TGTGCCAGCAAGGAGCAGGGGGCGCGAGCGGCGGGCTACACCTTC. Translating it yields CASKEQGARAAGYTF.

The chain links TRBV6-1 to TRBJ1-5; D is uncertain. The germline V gene encodes CDR1 MNHNS and CDR2 SASEGT. This CDR3 is built from 13 residues. V was clipped by 6 bases and J by 2 bases, with 8 bases between them. CDR3 nucleotide sequence: TGTGCCAGCAGCTCCGATGGCAATCAGCCCCAGCATTTT. It translates to CASSSDGNQPQHF.